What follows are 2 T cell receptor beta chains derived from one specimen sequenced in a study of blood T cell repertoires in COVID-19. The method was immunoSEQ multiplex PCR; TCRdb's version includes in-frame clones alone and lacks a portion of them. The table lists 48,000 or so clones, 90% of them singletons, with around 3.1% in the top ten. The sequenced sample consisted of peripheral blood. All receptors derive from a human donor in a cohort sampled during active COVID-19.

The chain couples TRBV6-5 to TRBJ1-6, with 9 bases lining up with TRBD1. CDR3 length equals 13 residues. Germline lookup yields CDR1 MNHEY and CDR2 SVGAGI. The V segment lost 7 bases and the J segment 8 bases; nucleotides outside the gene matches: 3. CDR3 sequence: CASTGTGHSPLHF. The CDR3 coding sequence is TGTGCCAGCACCGGGACAGGGCATTCACCCCTCCACTTT.

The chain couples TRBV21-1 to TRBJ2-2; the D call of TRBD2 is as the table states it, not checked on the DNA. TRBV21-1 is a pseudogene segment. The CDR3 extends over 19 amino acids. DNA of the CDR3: TGTGCCAGCAGCAAAGGCCGGACTAGCGGGAGAAGAGACACCGGGGAGCTGTTTTTT. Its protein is CASSKGRTSGRRDTGELFF.